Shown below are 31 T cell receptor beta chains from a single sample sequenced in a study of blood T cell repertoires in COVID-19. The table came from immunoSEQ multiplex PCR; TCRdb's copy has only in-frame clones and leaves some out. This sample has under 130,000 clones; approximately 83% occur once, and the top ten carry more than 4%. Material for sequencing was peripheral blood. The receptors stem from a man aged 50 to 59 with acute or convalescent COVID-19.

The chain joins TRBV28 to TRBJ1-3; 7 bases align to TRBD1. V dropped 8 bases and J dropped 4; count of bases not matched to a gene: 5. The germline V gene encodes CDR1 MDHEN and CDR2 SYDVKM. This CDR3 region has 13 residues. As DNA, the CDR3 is TGTGCCAGCGGCGCAGGGGGGGGAAACACCATATATTTT. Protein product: CASGAGGGNTIYF. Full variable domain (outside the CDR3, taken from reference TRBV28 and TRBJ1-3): DVKVTQSSRYLVKRTGEKVFLECVQDMDHENMFWYRQDPGLGLRLIYFSYDVKMKEKGDIPEGYSVSREKKERFSLILESASTNQTSMYLCASGAGGGNTIYFGEGSWLTVV.

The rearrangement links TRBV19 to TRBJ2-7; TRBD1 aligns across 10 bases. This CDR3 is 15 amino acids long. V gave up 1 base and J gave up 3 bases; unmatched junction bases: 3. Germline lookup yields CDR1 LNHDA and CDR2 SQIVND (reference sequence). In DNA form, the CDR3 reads TGTGCCAGTAGTATAGGGACAGGGGGTTTCTACGAGCAGTACTTC. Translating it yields CASSIGTGGFYEQYF.

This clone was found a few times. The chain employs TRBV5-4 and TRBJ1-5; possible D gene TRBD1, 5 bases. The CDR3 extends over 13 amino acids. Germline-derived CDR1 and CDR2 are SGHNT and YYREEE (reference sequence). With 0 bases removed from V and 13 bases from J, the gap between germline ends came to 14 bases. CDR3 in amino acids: CASSLELEGRQHF. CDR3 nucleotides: TGTGCCAGCAGCTTGGAACTGGAGGGGAGACAGCATTTT.

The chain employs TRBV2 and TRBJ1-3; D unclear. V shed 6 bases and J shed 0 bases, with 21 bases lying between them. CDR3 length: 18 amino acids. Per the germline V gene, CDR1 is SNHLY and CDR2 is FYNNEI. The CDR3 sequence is CASSPFPETALSGNTIYF. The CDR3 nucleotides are TGTGCCAGCAGCCCCTTTCCGGAGACGGCACTCTCTGGAAACACCATATATTTT.

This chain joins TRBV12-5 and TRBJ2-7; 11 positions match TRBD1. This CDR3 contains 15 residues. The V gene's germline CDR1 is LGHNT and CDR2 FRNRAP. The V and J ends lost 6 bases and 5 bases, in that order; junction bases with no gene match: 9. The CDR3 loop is CASGAQGQGGNEQYF. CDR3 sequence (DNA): TGTGCTAGTGGGGCCCAGGGACAGGGGGGAAACGAGCAGTACTTC.

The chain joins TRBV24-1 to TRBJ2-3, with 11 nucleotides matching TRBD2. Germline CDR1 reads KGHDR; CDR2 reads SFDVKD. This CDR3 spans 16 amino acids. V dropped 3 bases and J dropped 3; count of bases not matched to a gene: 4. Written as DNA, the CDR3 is TGTGCCACCAGTGATCCCACTAGCGGGAGTACAGATACGCAGTATTTT. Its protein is CATSDPTSGSTDTQYF.

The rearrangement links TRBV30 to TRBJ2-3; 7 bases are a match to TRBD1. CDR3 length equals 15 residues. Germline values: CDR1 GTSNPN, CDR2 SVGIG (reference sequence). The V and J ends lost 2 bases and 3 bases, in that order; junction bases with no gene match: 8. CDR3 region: CAWSKGARPTDTQYF. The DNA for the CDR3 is TGTGCCTGGAGTAAGGGGGCTAGACCAACAGATACGCAGTATTTT. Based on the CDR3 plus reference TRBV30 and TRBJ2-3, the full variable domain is SQTIHQWPATLVQPVGSPLSLECTVEGTSNPNLYWYRQAAGRGLQLLFYSVGIGQISSEVPQNLSASRPQDRQFILSSKKLLLSDSGFYLCAWSKGARPTDTQYFGPGTRLTVL.

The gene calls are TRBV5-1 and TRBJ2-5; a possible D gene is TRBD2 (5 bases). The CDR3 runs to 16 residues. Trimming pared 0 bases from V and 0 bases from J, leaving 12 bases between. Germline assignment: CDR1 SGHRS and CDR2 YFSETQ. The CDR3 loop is CASSLGAVMYQETQYF. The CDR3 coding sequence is TGCGCCAGCAGCTTGGGAGCGGTGATGTACCAAGAGACCCAGTACTTC.

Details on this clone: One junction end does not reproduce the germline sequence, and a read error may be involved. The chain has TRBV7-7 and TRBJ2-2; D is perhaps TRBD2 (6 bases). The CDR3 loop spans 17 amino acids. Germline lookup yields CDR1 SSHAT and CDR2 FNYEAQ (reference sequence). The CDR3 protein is CASSKRLGAGNTGELFF. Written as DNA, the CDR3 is TGTGCTAGCAGCAAAAGGCTAGGAGCGGGGAACACCGGGGAGCTGTTTTTT. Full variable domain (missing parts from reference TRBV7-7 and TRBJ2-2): GAGVSQSPRYKVTKRGQDVTLRCDPISSHATLYWYQQALGQGPEFLTYFNYEAQPDKSGLPSDRFSAERPEGSISTLTIQRTEQRDSAMYRCASSKRLGAGNTGELFFGEGSRLTVL.

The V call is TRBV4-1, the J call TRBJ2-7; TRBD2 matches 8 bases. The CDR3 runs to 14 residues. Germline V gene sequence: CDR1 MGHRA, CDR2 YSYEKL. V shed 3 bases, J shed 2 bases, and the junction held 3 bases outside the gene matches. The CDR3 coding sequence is TGCGCCAGCAGCCAGCGCGGGGGGACCTACGAGCAGTACTTC. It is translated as CASSQRGGTYEQYF.

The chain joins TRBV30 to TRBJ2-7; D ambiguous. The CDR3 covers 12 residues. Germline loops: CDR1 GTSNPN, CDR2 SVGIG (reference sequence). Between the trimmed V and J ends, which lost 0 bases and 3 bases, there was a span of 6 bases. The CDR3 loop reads CAWSVGYYEQYF. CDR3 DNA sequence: TGTGCCTGGAGTGTCGGGTACTACGAGCAGTACTTC.

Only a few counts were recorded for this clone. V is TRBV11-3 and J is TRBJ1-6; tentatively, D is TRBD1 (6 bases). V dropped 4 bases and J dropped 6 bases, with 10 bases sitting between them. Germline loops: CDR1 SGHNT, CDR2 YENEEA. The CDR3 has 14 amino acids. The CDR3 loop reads CASSSDRLNSPLHF. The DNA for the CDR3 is TGTGCCAGCAGCTCCGACAGGCTTAATTCACCCCTCCACTTT.

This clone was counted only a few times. CDR3 sequence reads: CASSQDSQNQPQHF. Here the CDR3 DNA reads TGTGCCAGCAGCCAAGATTCGCAGAATCAGCCCCAGCATTTT. The chain joins TRBV4-2 to TRBJ1-5; D ambiguous. This CDR3 is built from 14 residues. CDR1 LGHNA and CDR2 YNFKEQ come from the germline V gene. The ends were cut back, 0 bases at V and 4 bases at J, with 7 bases in the middle.

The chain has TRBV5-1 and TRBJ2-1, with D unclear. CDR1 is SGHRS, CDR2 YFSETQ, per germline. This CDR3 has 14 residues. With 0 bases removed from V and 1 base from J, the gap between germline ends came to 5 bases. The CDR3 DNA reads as TGCGCCAGCAGCTTGGCCCAGTCCTACAATGAGCAGTTCTTC. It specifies CASSLAQSYNEQFF.

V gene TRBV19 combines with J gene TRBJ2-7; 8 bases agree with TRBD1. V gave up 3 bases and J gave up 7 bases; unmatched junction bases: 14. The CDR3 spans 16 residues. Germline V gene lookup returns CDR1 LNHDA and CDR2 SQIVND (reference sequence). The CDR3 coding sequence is TGTGCCAGTAGTATGCAGGGGGCGAGTCCCTCGTGGGAGCAGTACTTC. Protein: CASSMQGASPSWEQYF.

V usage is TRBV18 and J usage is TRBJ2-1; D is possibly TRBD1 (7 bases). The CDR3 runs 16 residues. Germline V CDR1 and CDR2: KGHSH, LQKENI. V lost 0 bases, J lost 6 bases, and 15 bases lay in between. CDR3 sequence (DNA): TGTGCCAGCTCACCACCTCAGGGGGGTAAGGGCAATGAGCAGTTCTTC. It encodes CASSPPQGGKGNEQFF.

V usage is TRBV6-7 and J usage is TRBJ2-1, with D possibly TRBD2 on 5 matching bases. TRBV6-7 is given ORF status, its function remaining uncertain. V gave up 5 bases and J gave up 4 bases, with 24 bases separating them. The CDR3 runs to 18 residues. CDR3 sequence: CASSPARLPSLKYNEQFF. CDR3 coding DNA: TGTGCCAGCAGTCCCGCCAGGCTTCCTAGCTTGAAGTACAATGAGCAGTTCTTC.

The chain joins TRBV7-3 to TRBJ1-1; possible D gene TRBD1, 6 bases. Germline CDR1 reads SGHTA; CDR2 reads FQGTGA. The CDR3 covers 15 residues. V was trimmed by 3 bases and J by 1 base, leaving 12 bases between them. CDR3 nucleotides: TGTGCCAGCAGCTTGTTGGGGGCGCGGAACACTGAAGCTTTCTTT. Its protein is CASSLLGARNTEAFF.

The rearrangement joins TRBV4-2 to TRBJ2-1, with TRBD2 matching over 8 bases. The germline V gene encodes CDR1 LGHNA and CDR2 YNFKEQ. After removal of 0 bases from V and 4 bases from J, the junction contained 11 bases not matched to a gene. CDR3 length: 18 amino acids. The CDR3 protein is CASSQDGVVASGYNEQFF. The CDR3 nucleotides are TGTGCCAGCAGCCAAGATGGTGTGGTGGCTAGCGGGTACAATGAGCAGTTCTTC.

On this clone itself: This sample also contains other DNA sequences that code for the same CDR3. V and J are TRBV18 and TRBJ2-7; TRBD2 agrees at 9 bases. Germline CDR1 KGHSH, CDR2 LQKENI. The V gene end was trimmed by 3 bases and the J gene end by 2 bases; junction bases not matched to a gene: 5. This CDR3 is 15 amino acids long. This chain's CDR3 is CASSPPAGGTYEQYF. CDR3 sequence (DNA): TGTGCCAGCTCACCCCCAGCGGGAGGCACCTACGAGCAGTACTTC.

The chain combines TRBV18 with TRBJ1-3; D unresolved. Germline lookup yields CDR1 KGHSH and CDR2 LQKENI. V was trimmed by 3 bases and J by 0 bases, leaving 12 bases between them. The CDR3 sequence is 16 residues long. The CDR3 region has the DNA TGTGCCAGCTCACCTCAGGACGGACTCTCTGGAAACACCATATATTTT. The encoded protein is CASSPQDGLSGNTIYF. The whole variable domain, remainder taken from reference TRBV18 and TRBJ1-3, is NAGVMQNPRHLVRRRGQEARLRCSPMKGHSHVYWYRQLPEEGLKFMVYLQKENIIDESGMPKERFSAEFPKEGPSILRIQQVVRGDSAAYFCASSPQDGLSGNTIYFGEGSWLTVV.

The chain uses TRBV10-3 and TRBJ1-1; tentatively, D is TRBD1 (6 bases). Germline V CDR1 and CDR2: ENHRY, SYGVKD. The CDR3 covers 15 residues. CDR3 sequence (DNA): TGTGCAAGCAAACCCCCGACAGGCTTTAACACTGAAGCTTTCTTT. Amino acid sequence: CASKPPTGFNTEAFF.

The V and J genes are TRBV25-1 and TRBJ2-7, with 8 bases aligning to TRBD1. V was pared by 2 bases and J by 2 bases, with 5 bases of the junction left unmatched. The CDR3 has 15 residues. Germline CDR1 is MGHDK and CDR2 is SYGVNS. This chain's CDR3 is CASSESQGAPYEQYF. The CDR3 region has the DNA TGTGCCAGCAGTGAAAGCCAGGGGGCTCCCTACGAGCAGTACTTC.

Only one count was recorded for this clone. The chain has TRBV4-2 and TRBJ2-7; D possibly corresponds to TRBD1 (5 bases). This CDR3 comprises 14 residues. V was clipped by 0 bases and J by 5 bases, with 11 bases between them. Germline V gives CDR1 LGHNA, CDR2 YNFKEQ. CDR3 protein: CASSQDPGQHEQYF. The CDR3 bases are TGTGCCAGCAGCCAAGACCCAGGGCAACACGAGCAGTACTTC.

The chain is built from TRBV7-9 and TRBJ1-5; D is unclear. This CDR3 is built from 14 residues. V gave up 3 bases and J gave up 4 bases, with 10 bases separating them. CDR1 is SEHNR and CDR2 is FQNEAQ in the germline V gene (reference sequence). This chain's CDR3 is CASSLEGLNQPQHF. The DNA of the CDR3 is TGTGCCAGCAGCTTGGAGGGTTTAAATCAGCCCCAGCATTTT.

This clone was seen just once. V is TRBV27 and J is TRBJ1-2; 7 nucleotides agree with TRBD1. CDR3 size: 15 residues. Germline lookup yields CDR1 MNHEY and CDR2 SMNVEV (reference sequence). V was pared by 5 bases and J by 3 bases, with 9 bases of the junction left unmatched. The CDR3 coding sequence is TGTGCCAGCAGTCTACAGGGGCCTCGGGACTATGGCTACACCTTC. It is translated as CASSLQGPRDYGYTF.

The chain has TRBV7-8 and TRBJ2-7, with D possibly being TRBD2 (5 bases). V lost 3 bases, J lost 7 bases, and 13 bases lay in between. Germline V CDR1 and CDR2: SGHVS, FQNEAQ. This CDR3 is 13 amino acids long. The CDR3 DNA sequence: TGTGCCAGCAGCTTCATGGGAGCGAAAGAGCAGTACTTC. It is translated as CASSFMGAKEQYF.

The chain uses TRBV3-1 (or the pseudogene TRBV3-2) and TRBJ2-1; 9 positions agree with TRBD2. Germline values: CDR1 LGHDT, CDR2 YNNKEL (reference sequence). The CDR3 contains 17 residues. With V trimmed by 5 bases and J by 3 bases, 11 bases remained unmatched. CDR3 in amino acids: CASSSDERGVFYNEQFF. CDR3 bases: TGTGCCAGCAGCTCTGACGAGCGGGGGGTCTTCTACAATGAGCAGTTCTTC.

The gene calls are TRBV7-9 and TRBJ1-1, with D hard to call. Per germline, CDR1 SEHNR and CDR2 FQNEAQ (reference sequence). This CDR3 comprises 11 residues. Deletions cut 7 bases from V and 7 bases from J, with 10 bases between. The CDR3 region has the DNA TGTGCCAGCACCGTCGGGAATGAAGCTTTCTTT. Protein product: CASTVGNEAFF. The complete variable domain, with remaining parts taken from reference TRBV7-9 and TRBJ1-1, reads DTGVSQNPRHKITKRGQNVTFRCDPISEHNRLYWYRQTLGQGPEFLTYFQNEAQLEKSRLLSDRFSAERPKGSFSTLEIQRTEQGDSAMYLCASTVGNEAFFGQGTRLTVV.

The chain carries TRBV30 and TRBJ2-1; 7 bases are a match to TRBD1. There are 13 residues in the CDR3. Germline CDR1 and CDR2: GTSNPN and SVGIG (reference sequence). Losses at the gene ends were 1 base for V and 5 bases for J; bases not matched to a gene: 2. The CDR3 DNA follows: TGTGCCTGGAGTGCCGGGACAGACAATGAGCAGTTCTTC. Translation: CAWSAGTDNEQFF.

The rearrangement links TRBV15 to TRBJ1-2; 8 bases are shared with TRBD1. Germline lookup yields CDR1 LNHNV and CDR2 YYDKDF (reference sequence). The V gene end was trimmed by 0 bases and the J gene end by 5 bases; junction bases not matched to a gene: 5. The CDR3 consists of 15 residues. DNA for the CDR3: TGTGCCACCAGCAGAGAGGGACAGGTATCTTATGGCTACACCTTC. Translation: CATSREGQVSYGYTF.